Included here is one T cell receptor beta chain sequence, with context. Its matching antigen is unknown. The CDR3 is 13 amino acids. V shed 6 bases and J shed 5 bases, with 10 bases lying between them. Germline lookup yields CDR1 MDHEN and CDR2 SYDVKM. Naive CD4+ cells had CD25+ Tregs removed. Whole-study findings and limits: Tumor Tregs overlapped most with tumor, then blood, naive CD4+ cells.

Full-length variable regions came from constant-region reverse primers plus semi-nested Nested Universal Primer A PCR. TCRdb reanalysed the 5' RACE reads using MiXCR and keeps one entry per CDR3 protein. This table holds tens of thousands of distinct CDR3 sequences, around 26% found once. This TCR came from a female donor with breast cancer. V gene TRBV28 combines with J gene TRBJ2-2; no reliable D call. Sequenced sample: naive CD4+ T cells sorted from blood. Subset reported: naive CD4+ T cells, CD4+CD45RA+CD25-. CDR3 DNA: TGTGCCAGCAGCCCCCGCGAGACCGGGGAGCTGTTTTTT. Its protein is CASSPRETGELFF.